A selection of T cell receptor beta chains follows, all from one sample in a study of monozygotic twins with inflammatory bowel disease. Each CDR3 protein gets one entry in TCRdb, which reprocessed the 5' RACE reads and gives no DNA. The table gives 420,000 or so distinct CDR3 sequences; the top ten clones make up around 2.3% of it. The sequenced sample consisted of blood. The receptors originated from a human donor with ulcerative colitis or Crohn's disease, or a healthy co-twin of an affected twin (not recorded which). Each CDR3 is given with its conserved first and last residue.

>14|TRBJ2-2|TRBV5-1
CATSAETNTGELFF
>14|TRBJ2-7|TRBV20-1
CSAGEIAGPYEQYF
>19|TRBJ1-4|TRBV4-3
CASSQETLGDVATNEKLFF
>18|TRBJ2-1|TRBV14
CASSQDVGGVAGYNEQFF
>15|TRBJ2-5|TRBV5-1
CASSLEVYGGETQYF
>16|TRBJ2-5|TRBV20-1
CSARPIRGGVGETQYF
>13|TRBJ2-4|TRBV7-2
CASSLAGVSIQYF
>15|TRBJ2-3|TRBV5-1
CASSPPGELTDTQYF
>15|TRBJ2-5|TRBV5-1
CASSSLVGGSETQYF
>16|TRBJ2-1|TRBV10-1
CASSESGRGLFNEQFF
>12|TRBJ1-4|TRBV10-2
CASSGTGEKLFF
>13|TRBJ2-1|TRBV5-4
CASSPRTFGEQFF
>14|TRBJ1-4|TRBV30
CAWSVGIQDEKLFF
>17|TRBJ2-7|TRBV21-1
CASSNPMPGTGNYEQYF
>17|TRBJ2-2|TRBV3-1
CASSGRGTRRNTGELFF
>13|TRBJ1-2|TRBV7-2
CASSFEPQYGYTF
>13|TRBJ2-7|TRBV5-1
CASSLEYTYEQYF
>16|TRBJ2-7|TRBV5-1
CASSLAPGLRDHEQYF
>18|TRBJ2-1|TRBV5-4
CASSPGGGPRSSYNEQFF
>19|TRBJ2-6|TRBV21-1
CASSKSAGTSESGANVLTF
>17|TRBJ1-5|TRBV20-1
CSARDATGTGFNQPQHF
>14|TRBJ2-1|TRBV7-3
CASSFGAGYNEQFF
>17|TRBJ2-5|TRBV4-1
CASSPYWSAGGEETQYF
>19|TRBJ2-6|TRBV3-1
CASSYNGFARVAGANVLTF